Listed below are T cell receptor beta chains from one sample, sequenced in a study of T cell responses to AZD1222 COVID-19 vaccine. Using immunoSEQ multiplex PCR, the repertoire was profiled, and TCRdb retains in-frame clones only, with some absent. The data contain tens of thousands of clones, 92% of them seen just once; the ten biggest clones take up around 2.9%. Source: peripheral blood, taken 28 days after the second AZD1222 dose. Every receptor here comes from an adult who received the AZD1222 COVID-19 vaccine. CDR3s include the opening cysteine and the closing phenylalanine or tryptophan. A D gene is named only where the DNA matches it firmly. Size is omitted from some rows. Given values are once, few, many or a class for expanded clones.

D	length	J	size	V	CDR3	DNA
.	12	TRBJ1-2	.	TRBV30	CAWSRRYGGYTF	TGTGCCTGGAGTAGGAGGTATGGTGGCTACACCTTC
.	15	TRBJ1-2	.	TRBV6-5	CASSYSPTGRDGYTF	TGTGCCAGCAGTTACTCTCCCACGGGACGGGATGGCTACACCTTC
.	14	TRBJ1-4	.	TRBV6-5	CASSLSGANEKLFF	TGTGCCAGCAGCCTAAGTGGAGCTAATGAAAAACTGTTTTTT
.	15	TRBJ2-2	few	TRBV19	CASRRRGANTGELFF	TGTGCCAGTAGGAGGAGGGGTGCGAACACCGGGGAGCTGTTTTTT
.	14	TRBJ2-7	.	TRBV6-2/TRBV6-3	CASSDAPLDHEQYF	TGTGCCAGCAGTGATGCGCCGCTGGACCACGAGCAGTACTTC
.	11	TRBJ1-2	.	TRBV29-1	CSVEGQDGYTF	TGCAGCGTTGAAGGACAAGATGGCTACACCTTC
TRBD1	11	TRBJ2-7	.	TRBV12-3/TRBV12-4	CARDRAREQYF	TGTGCCCGGGACAGGGCGCGCGAGCAGTACTTC
TRBD2	15	TRBJ2-1	.	TRBV19	CASGGLAEGTNEQFF	TGTGCCAGCGGCGGGCTAGCGGAGGGGACCAATGAGCAGTTCTTC
TRBD1	15	TRBJ2-3	.	TRBV30	CAWSRQGASTDTQYF	TGTGCCTGGAGCCGACAGGGGGCTAGCACAGATACGCAGTATTTT
.	16	TRBJ1-1	.	TRBV11-3	CASIRHPLRRYTEAFF	TGTGCCAGCATTCGGCATCCCCTAAGGAGGTACACTGAAGCTTTCTTT
.	17	TRBJ1-5	.	TRBV6-1	CASSEALHGAINQPQHF	TGTGCCAGCAGTGAAGCGCTTCATGGGGCCATCAATCAGCCCCAGCATTTT
.	16	TRBJ2-3	.	TRBV9	CASSGPGPAVTDTQYF	TGTGCCAGCAGTGGGCCGGGGCCCGCAGTTACAGATACGCAGTATTTT
.	15	TRBJ1-2	.	TRBV6-5	CASSYGSSDLYGYTF	TGTGCCAGCAGTTACGGATCGAGTGACCTCTATGGCTACACCTTC
TRBD1	15	TRBJ1-2	.	TRBV7-2	CASSLKTGGADGYTF	TGTGCCAGCAGCTTAAAAACAGGGGGAGCGGATGGCTACACCTTC
.	14	TRBJ1-1	.	TRBV11-1	CASSSKLRTNGAFF	TGTGCCAGCAGCTCGAAACTCCGGACAAATGGCGCTTTCTTT
.	14	TRBJ1-2	.	TRBV24-1	CATSDSSAFGGYTF	TGTGCCACCAGTGATTCGTCTGCATTTGGCGGCTACACCTTC
TRBD1	15	TRBJ1-3	.	TRBV11-2	CASSYNRGSGNTIYF	TGTGCCAGCAGCTACAACAGGGGCTCTGGAAACACCATATATTTT
TRBD1	15	TRBJ2-3	.	TRBV4-3	CASSQVTGGSDTQYF	TGCGCCAGCAGCCAAGTGACAGGGGGATCAGATACGCAGTATTTT
.	14	TRBJ1-4	few	TRBV2	CASSDWGTNEKLFF	TGTGCCAGCAGTGATTGGGGGACTAATGAAAAACTGTTTTTT
.	15	TRBJ1-2	.	TRBV5-1	CASSFKGPGDYGYTF	TGCGCCAGCAGCTTCAAGGGACCCGGGGATTATGGCTACACCTTC
.	11	TRBJ1-1	.	TRBV13	CASRGETEAFF	TGTGCCAGTCGGGGGGAGACTGAAGCTTTCTTT